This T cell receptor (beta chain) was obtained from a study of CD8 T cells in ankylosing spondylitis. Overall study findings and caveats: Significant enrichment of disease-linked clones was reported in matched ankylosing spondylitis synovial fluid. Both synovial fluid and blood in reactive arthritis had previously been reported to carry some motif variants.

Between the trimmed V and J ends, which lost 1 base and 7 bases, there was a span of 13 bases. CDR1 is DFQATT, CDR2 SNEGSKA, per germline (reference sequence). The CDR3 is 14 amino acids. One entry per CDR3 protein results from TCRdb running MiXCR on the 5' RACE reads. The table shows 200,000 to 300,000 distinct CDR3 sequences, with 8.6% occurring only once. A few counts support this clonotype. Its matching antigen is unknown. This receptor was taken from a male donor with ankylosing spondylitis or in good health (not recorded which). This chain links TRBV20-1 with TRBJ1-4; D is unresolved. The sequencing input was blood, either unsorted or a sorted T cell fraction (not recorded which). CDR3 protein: CSARVGTQGEKLFF. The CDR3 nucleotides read TGCAGTGCTAGAGTGGGAACACAAGGTGAAAAACTGTTTTTT.